The T cell receptor beta chain under discussion was sequenced for a study of T-cell reconstitution after alpha-beta-depleted transplantation in children. Study results and limitations: Most T-cell counts and diversity one year after the transplant came from T cells that were newly produced. Expanded clones from the graft, numbering several hundred, reportedly supplied alpha-beta T cells about two months after transplant.

Germline V gene lookup returns CDR1 SSHAT and CDR2 FNYEAQ (reference sequence). V was clipped by 5 bases and J by 5 bases; unmatched bases: 9. This CDR3 comprises 16 residues. Unique molecular identifiers featured in how the TCRbeta library was prepared. Each CDR3 protein gets one entry after TCRdb re-called the PCR reads with MiXCR. The sample yields around 700,000 distinct CDR3 sequences, about an eighth seen once. This clonotype came up a few times. Its antigen is not known. This receptor was obtained from a girl aged 2 to 9 with congenital amegakaryocytic thrombocytopenia, due to receive a stem cell transplant. The input for sequencing was PBMCs, taken before TCRalphabeta/CD19-depleted stem cell transplant. The chain recombines TRBV7-7 with TRBJ2-3; 11 nucleotides align to TRBD2. The CDR3 sequence: CASSRLAGGEIDTQYF. As DNA, the CDR3 is TGTGCCAGCAGCCGATTAGCGGGAGGGGAGATAGATACGCAGTATTTT.